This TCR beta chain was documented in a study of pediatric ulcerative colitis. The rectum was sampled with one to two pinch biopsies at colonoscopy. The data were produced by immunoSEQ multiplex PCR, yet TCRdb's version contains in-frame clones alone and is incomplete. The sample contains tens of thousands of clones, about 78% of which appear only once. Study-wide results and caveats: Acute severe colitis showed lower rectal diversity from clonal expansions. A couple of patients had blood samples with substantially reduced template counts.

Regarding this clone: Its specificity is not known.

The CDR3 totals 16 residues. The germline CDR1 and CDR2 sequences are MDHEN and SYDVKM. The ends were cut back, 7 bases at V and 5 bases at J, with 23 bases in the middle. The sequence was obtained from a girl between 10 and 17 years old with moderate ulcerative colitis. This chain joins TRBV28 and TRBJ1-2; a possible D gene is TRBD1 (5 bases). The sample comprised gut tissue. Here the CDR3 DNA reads TGTGCCAGCAACAATGTCGGGGCAGGGAGAGGGTATGGCTACACCTTC. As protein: CASNNVGAGRGYGYTF.